Shown below are 30 T cell receptor beta chains from a single sample sequenced in a study of shared clonotypes between healthy human individuals. CD45RO-negative, CCR7-positively selected cells formed the naive CD8 fraction, excluding terminally differentiated effector memory CD45RA+ cells. TCRdb's copy holds only in-frame clones and misses some; the assay was immunoSEQ multiplex PCR. The table lists 1.5 million to 2.5 million clones, approximately 95% of them singletons, with roughly 1% in the top ten. Sequenced sample: naive CD8+ T cells sorted from blood. These receptors were taken from a man aged 18 to 29 in good health.

The J gene is TRBJ1-4, the V gene TRBV11-2; D uncertain. The CDR3 consists of 15 residues. Trimming took off 5 bases at V and 3 bases at J, with 13 bases between the two ends. Germline assignment: CDR1 SGHAT and CDR2 FQNNGV. The CDR3 spells CASSPGVTANEKLFF. CDR3 nucleotides: TGTGCCAGCAGCCCCGGGGTCACGGCTAATGAAAAACTGTTTTTT.

The chain links TRBV11-2 to TRBJ2-5, with 8 bases aligning to TRBD2. V lost 1 base to trimming and J lost 4 bases; unmatched junction nucleotides: 2. Germline-derived CDR1 and CDR2 are SGHAT and FQNNGV. The CDR3 contains 14 residues. This CDR3 reads CASSLGGGLETQYF. CDR3 in DNA: TGTGCCAGCAGCTTAGGCGGGGGGCTAGAGACCCAGTACTTC. Full variable domain (missing parts from reference TRBV11-2 and TRBJ2-5): EAGVAQSPRYKIIEKRQSVAFWCNPISGHATLYWYQQILGQGPKLLIQFQNNGVVDDSQLPKDRFSAERLKGVDSTLKIQPAKLEDSAVYLCASSLGGGLETQYFGPGTRLLVL.

This clone was observed once. The rearrangement joins TRBV28 to TRBJ1-1; D gene ambiguous. The germline V gene encodes CDR1 MDHEN and CDR2 SYDVKM. Deletions cut 4 bases from V and 3 bases from J, with 9 bases between. The CDR3 loop spans 13 amino acids. The CDR3 here is CASSSRPDTEAFF. The CDR3 DNA follows: TGTGCCAGCAGTTCCCGACCCGACACTGAAGCTTTCTTT.

This chain uses TRBV27 with TRBJ2-5; D is perhaps TRBD1 (6 bases). V lost 3 bases and J 2 bases, leaving 16 bases between the germline ends. This CDR3 is built from 16 residues. CDR1 and CDR2 (germline): MNHEY, SMNVEV (reference sequence). The chain's CDR3 is CASSFSAGARQETQYF. CDR3 coding DNA: TGTGCCAGCAGTTTTAGCGCAGGGGCTAGACAAGAGACCCAGTACTTC.

This clone is a singleton in its sample. The chain joins TRBV13 to TRBJ2-1; 12 nucleotides line up with TRBD2. Germline CDR1 is PRHDT and CDR2 is FYEKMQ (reference sequence). J gave up 0 bases and V 5 bases, and 8 bases lay outside the gene matches. CDR3 length: 18 amino acids. This CDR3 is CASSQGLAGGHSYNEQFF. The CDR3 region has the DNA TGTGCCAGCAGCCAAGGGCTAGCGGGAGGGCACTCCTACAATGAGCAGTTCTTC.

The chain recombines TRBV6-5 with TRBJ1-1; D not resolved. With 2 bases removed from V and 0 bases from J, the gap between germline ends came to 10 bases. CDR1 MNHEY and CDR2 SVGAGI come from the germline V gene. This CDR3 comprises 15 residues. This CDR3 reads CASSYGPGMNTEAFF. CDR3 DNA sequence: TGTGCCAGCAGTTACGGCCCGGGCATGAACACTGAAGCTTTCTTT.

The chain links TRBV9 to TRBJ2-1; TRBD2 matches at 7 bases. Germline V lookup: CDR1 SGDLS, CDR2 YYNGEE. Germline trimming cut 0 bases from V and 5 bases from J; bases unmatched to any gene: 5. This CDR3 has 15 amino acids. CDR3: CASSVEGLRNNEQFF. The DNA of the CDR3 is TGTGCCAGCAGCGTAGAGGGACTAAGAAACAATGAGCAGTTCTTC.

This sequence joins TRBV10-1 and TRBJ2-4, with 7 nucleotides matching TRBD2. This CDR3 is 14 amino acids long. J lost 7 bases, V lost 2 bases, and 5 bases had no gene match. CDR1 and CDR2 (germline): WNHNN, SYGVQD (reference sequence). Here the CDR3 reads CASSETGGENIQYF. The DNA of the CDR3 is TGCGCCAGCAGTGAGACGGGAGGTGAGAACATTCAGTACTTC.

The rearrangement uses TRBV7-9 and TRBJ2-5; a possible D gene is TRBD1 (6 bases). The length of the CDR3 is 15 residues. The germline CDR1 and CDR2 sequences are SEHNR and FQNEAQ (reference sequence). Trimming shortened V by 1 base and J by 1 base, and 10 bases separated the two germline ends. This CDR3 is CASSLVRTAQETQYF. In DNA form, the CDR3 reads TGTGCCAGCAGCTTAGTTCGGACAGCCCAAGAGACCCAGTACTTC.

About this clone itself: The same CDR3 also results from other DNA sequences found in this sample. The V and J genes are TRBV9 and TRBJ2-7; D not certain. CDR3 length: 13 residues. In germline, CDR1 is SGDLS, CDR2 YYNGEE. V was cut by 0 bases and J by 0 bases, with 4 bases left in between. In nucleotides, the CDR3 is TGTGCCAGCAGCGTAGGACTCTCCTACGAGCAGTACTTC. Translating gives CASSVGLSYEQYF.

About this clone: The germline gene is not matched at one end of the junction; a read error may be the cause. The chain links TRBV7-7 to TRBJ1-5, with 7 bases matching TRBD1. Germline V gene lookup returns CDR1 SSHAT and CDR2 FNYEAQ (reference sequence). This CDR3 is built from 17 residues. The CDR3 here is CASSITSEQGPTQPQHF. The CDR3 region has the DNA TGTGCTAGCAGCATCACGTCCGAACAGGGGCCCACTCAGCCCCAGCATTTT.

This sequence joins TRBV19 and TRBJ2-6; D might be TRBD1 or TRBD2, each matching 6 bases. The CDR3 is 18 residues long. Germline V gene sequence: CDR1 LNHDA, CDR2 SQIVND (reference sequence). With 9 bases removed from V and 2 bases from J, the gap between germline ends came to 23 bases. CDR3 sequence: CASADRVVWEAGANVLTF. The DNA for the CDR3 is TGTGCCAGCGCGGACAGAGTGGTATGGGAGGCTGGGGCCAACGTCCTGACTTTC.

The rearrangement links TRBV5-6 to TRBJ2-7, with TRBD2 as a possible D gene (5 bases). Germline V gene data show CDR1 as SGHDT and CDR2 as YYEEEE. Trimming removed 1 base at V and 6 bases at J, with 11 bases between. The CDR3 length is 13 residues. The CDR3 is CASSLRNGGEQYF. The CDR3 coding sequence is TGTGCCAGCAGCTTGCGCAATGGAGGCGAGCAGTACTTC.

This chain connects TRBV10-2 to TRBJ2-5, with a weak D call TRBD2 (5 bases). Trimming took 2 bases from V and 4 from J, leaving 11 bases between them. This CDR3 region has 14 residues. Germline V gene lookup returns CDR1 WSHSY and CDR2 SAAADI. The CDR3 nucleotides read TGCGCCAGCAGTGAGACGGTTCGGGGAGAGACCCAGTACTTC. Translating it yields CASSETVRGETQYF.

The J gene is TRBJ1-2, the V gene TRBV27, with a weak D call TRBD1 (6 bases). The V gene lost 5 bases and the J gene lost 6 bases, with 16 bases spanning the gap. This CDR3 is built from 14 residues. Germline CDR1 and CDR2: MNHEY and SMNVEV (reference sequence). The DNA of the CDR3 is TGTGCCAGCAGTATGTACGGGGGCGCAGATGGCTACACCTTC. This sequence encodes CASSMYGGADGYTF.

As concerns this clone: Other nucleotide sequences in the sample specify the same CDR3. The chain joins TRBV25-1 to TRBJ2-5; TRBD2 aligns across 8 bases. With 6 bases clipped from V and 4 bases from J, the junction kept 4 bases outside the gene matches. The CDR3 is 13 residues long. Germline-derived CDR1 and CDR2 are MGHDK and SYGVNS. This chain's CDR3 is CASRTGGGETQYF. CDR3 bases: TGTGCCAGCAGAACGGGAGGGGGAGAGACCCAGTACTTC. Combining the CDR3 with reference TRBV25-1 and TRBJ2-5 gives the whole variable domain EADIYQTPRYLVIGTGKKITLECSQTMGHDKMYWYQQDPGMELHLIHYSYGVNSTEKGDLSSESTVSRIRTEHFPLTLESARPSHTSQYLCASRTGGGETQYFGPGTRLLVL.

The chain uses TRBV4-1 and TRBJ2-7; TRBD1 matches at 12 bases. The germline V gene encodes CDR1 MGHRA and CDR2 YSYEKL. The junction had 8 bases not matched to a gene; V was cut back by 0 bases and J by 5 bases. The CDR3 is made up of 17 amino acids. For the CDR3, the DNA is TGCGCCAGCAGCCAAGATCCCATGGGACAGGGGGCTGACGAGCAGTACTTC. It is translated as CASSQDPMGQGADEQYF.

This sequence joins TRBV4-1 and TRBJ2-2; 9 bases match TRBD1. The CDR3 covers 18 residues. Trimming took 1 base from V and 4 from J; bases not matched to a gene: 10. In germline, CDR1 is MGHRA, CDR2 YSYEKL. CDR3 in DNA: TGCGCCAGCAGCCAAGCGTCGAGGACAGGGGCGGTCACCGGGGAGCTGTTTTTT. Protein: CASSQASRTGAVTGELFF.

The chain combines TRBV6-6 with TRBJ2-1; TRBD2 matches at 9 bases. J was trimmed by 8 bases and V by 5 bases; bases with no gene match: 7. Germline CDR1 and CDR2: MNHNY and SVGAGI (reference sequence). This CDR3 contains 14 residues. CDR3 nucleotide sequence: TGTGCCAGCAGTCCTCTTAGCGGGAGCGATGAGCAGTTCTTC. It codes for CASSPLSGSDEQFF.

The chain couples TRBV28 to TRBJ2-5; 10 bases line up with TRBD2. Germline V lookup: CDR1 MDHEN, CDR2 SYDVKM. J was trimmed by 4 bases and V by 7 bases; bases with no gene match: 9. The CDR3 extends over 15 amino acids. The CDR3 loop is CASINELAGTETQYF. CDR3 nucleotides: TGTGCCAGCATCAACGAACTAGCGGGGACAGAGACCCAGTACTTC.

The rearrangement uses TRBV28 and TRBJ2-1, with TRBD2 matching 11 bases. The CDR3 contains 15 residues. Germline lookup yields CDR1 MDHEN and CDR2 SYDVKM. Losses at the gene ends were 4 bases for V and 6 bases for J; bases not matched to a gene: 5. The CDR3 here is CASSYPLAGVNEQFF. The DNA for the CDR3 is TGTGCCAGCAGTTACCCACTAGCGGGGGTCAATGAGCAGTTCTTC.

Here the CDR3 DNA reads TGTGCCAGCAGTGAAGGGCGGGGAACTGAAGCTTTCTTT. Its protein product is CASSEGRGTEAFF. This chain links TRBV2 with TRBJ1-1; no firm D call. The CDR3 contains 13 residues. Trimming stripped 1 base from V and 5 bases from J, with 8 bases between. Germline CDR1 is SNHLY and CDR2 is FYNNEI.

Only one count was recorded for this clone. V usage is TRBV2 and J usage is TRBJ2-7, with TRBD1 matching 8 bases. The germline gives CDR1 SNHLY, CDR2 FYNNEI. J gave up 3 bases and V 4 bases, and 8 bases lay outside the gene matches. CDR3 size: 15 residues. For the CDR3, the DNA is TGTGCCAGCAGTGGACAGGGGTTTAAAGACTACGAGCAGTACTTC. Translation gives CASSGQGFKDYEQYF.

The chain joins TRBV11-2 to TRBJ2-3; 7 bases are shared with TRBD2. The CDR3 runs to 15 residues. Germline V CDR1 and CDR2: SGHAT, FQNNGV. V lost 3 bases, J lost 2 bases, and 5 bases stayed unmatched. CDR3 sequence: CASSFRRGTTDTQYF. The CDR3 nucleotides are TGTGCCAGCAGCTTTCGGCGGGGGACCACAGATACGCAGTATTTT.

The V call is TRBV2, the J call TRBJ2-7, with TRBD1 identical over 11 bases. Germline assignment: CDR1 SNHLY and CDR2 FYNNEI. The CDR3 is made up of 15 amino acids. With V trimmed by 2 bases and J by 5 bases, 5 bases remained unmatched. The CDR3 bases are TGTGCCAGCAGTGAATACAGGACAGGGGGCGACGAGCAGTACTTC. It specifies CASSEYRTGGDEQYF.

This sequence joins TRBV13 and TRBJ2-5; 7 positions agree with TRBD2. V lost 5 bases, J lost 5 bases, and 11 bases stayed unmatched. CDR1 is PRHDT and CDR2 is FYEKMQ in the germline V gene (reference sequence). The CDR3 sequence is 15 residues long. The CDR3 DNA follows: TGTGCCAGCAGCGTGCGGGCGGGAGAATGGGAGACCCAGTACTTC. This gives the protein CASSVRAGEWETQYF.

J is TRBJ2-7 and V is TRBV6-6; no firm D call. Per the germline V gene, CDR1 is MNHNY and CDR2 is SVGAGI (reference sequence). This CDR3 is 14 amino acids long. V was shortened by 6 bases and J by 0 bases, with 12 bases between the two germline ends. The CDR3 here is CASSNGPTSYEQYF. The DNA of the CDR3 is TGTGCCAGCAGCAATGGACCGACCTCCTACGAGCAGTACTTC.

The rearrangement uses TRBV10-3 and TRBJ2-7; D is undetermined. V lost 8 bases and J lost 5, with 22 bases in between. The CDR3 sequence is 15 residues long. The germline V gene encodes CDR1 ENHRY and CDR2 SYGVKD. Written as DNA, the CDR3 is TGTGCCATCGCCTCACTTGAGCGCCGGGTGGACGAGCAGTACTTC. This gives the protein CAIASLERRVDEQYF.

The rearrangement uses TRBV19 and TRBJ2-7; TRBD2 matches 9 bases. The CDR3 has 14 residues. Germline lookup yields CDR1 LNHDA and CDR2 SQIVND (reference sequence). Trimming at V came to 5 bases and at J to 4 bases, leaving 6 bases not matched to a gene. This CDR3 reads CASSAGTSSYEQYF. CDR3 nucleotide sequence: TGTGCCAGTAGTGCTGGGACTAGCAGTTACGAGCAGTACTTC.

V usage is TRBV12-2 and J usage is TRBJ1-2. TRBV12-2 is termed a pseudogene. The CDR3 runs to 18 residues. CDR3: CASRLDGPRGGPNYGYTF. DNA of the CDR3: TGTGCAAGTCGCTTAGACGGACCCAGGGGGGGACCAAACTATGGCTACACCTTC.